Listed here is a single T cell receptor beta chain. From germline, CDR1 is SGHTA and CDR2 FQGNSA. J was trimmed by 2 bases and V by 4 bases; bases with no gene match: 6. The CDR3 contains 15 residues. The data originate from a study of shared clonotypes between healthy human individuals. The method was immunoSEQ multiplex PCR; TCRdb's version includes in-frame clones alone and lacks a portion of them. The profile covers about 2.3 million clones, with 90% to 95% appearing a single time and roughly 0.36% taken by the ten largest. Source material: naive CD4+ T cells from PBMCs. Subset in this sample: CD45RA+ positively selected. This TCR was recovered from a man between 18 and 35 years old in good health. Some clones in this sample may be carry-over from other donors' samples. This chain links TRBV7-2 with TRBJ2-7; TRBD2 matches 9 bases. The CDR3 nucleotides read TGTGCCAGCAGCTCGCCTAGCGGGAATACCTACGAGCAGTACTTC. It is translated as CASSSPSGNTYEQYF. The variable domain in full, completed from reference TRBV7-2 and TRBJ2-7, reads GAGVSQSPSNKVTEKGKDVELRCDPISGHTALYWYRQSLGQGLEFLIYFQGNSAPDKSGLPSDRFSAERTGGSVSTLTIQRTQQEDSAVYLCASSSPSGNTYEQYFGPGTRLTVT.